This is a list of T cell receptor beta chains from one sample in a study of T-cell reconstitution after alpha-beta-depleted transplantation in children. TCRdb independently ran MiXCR on the PCR reads; one entry per CDR3 protein. Of 490,000 or so distinct CDR3 sequences detected, under 15% appear once; the ten largest clones hold about 5.6%. The sequencing used PBMCs from the stem cell graft donor, collected from the stem cell graft. The receptor source for this set is a human donor who donated a stem cell graft to a child with combined immunodeficiency. Both conserved end residues are part of each CDR3. A D gene is named only where the DNA matches it firmly. Part of the rows lack a size; the others show once, few, many or a class for expanded clones.

size: .; V: TRBV12-3/TRBV12-4; D: TRBD1; J: TRBJ2-5; length: 15; CDR3: CASSSTGGGFETQYF; DNA: TGTGCCAGCAGTTCAACAGGGGGCGGATTTGAGACCCAGTACTTC
size: many; V: TRBV6-6; D: .; J: TRBJ1-1; length: 13; CDR3: CASSTGLNTEAFF; DNA: TGTGCCAGCAGTACAGGGTTGAACACTGAAGCTTTCTTT
size: .; V: TRBV7-2; D: .; J: TRBJ1-2; length: 17; CDR3: CASSLGLLGAEAYGYTF; DNA: TGTGCCAGCAGCTTAGGGCTCCTAGGGGCCGAAGCCTATGGCTACACCTTC
size: .; V: TRBV25-1; D: .; J: TRBJ1-2; length: 13; CDR3: CASSDTGNYGYTF; DNA: TGTGCCAGCAGTGACACAGGGAACTATGGCTACACCTTC
size: .; V: TRBV4-3; D: .; J: TRBJ2-4; length: 15; CDR3: CASSQGSRQVAIQYF; DNA: TGCGCCAGCAGCCAAGGATCAAGGCAGGTCGCTATTCAGTACTTC
size: .; V: TRBV5-1; D: .; J: TRBJ2-1; length: 14; CDR3: CASSIAGTWDEQFF; DNA: TGCGCCAGCAGCATAGCCGGGACATGGGATGAGCAGTTCTTC
size: few; V: TRBV6-4; D: .; J: TRBJ2-2; length: 15; CDR3: CASSDSAISTGELFF; DNA: TGTGCCAGCAGTGACTCGGCCATTTCTACCGGGGAGCTGTTTTTT
size: many; V: TRBV24-1; D: TRBD2; J: TRBJ2-1; length: 17; CDR3: CATSDWGSGRSYNEQFF; DNA: TGTGCCACCAGTGATTGGGGTAGCGGGAGATCCTACAATGAGCAGTTCTTC
size: many; V: TRBV6-5; D: .; J: TRBJ1-1; length: 13; CDR3: CASGHPGFTEAFF; DNA: TGTGCCTCCGGACACCCAGGGTTCACTGAAGCTTTCTTT
size: .; V: TRBV7-8; D: TRBD2; J: TRBJ2-1; length: 16; CDR3: CASSFEPSGDYNEQFF; DNA: TGTGCCAGCAGCTTCGAACCTAGCGGGGACTACAATGAGCAGTTCTTC
size: few; V: TRBV21-1; D: .; J: TRBJ2-1; length: 17; CDR3: CASSKIPSGIPYNEQFF; DNA: TGTGCCAGCAGCAAAATCCCTAGCGGGATTCCTTACAATGAGCAGTTCTTC
size: .; V: TRBV6-5; D: TRBD2; J: TRBJ2-6; length: 17; CDR3: CASSYAGGAAGANVLTF; DNA: TGTGCCAGCAGTTACGCGGGAGGGGCGGCCGGGGCCAACGTCCTGACTTTC
size: few; V: TRBV3-1; D: TRBD1; J: TRBJ2-7; length: 15; CDR3: CASSFGTGGIYEQYF; DNA: TGTGCCAGCAGTTTCGGGACAGGGGGAATCTACGAGCAGTACTTC
size: .; V: TRBV27; D: .; J: TRBJ2-1; length: 14; CDR3: CASSFLASYNEQFF; DNA: TGTGCCAGCAGTTTCCTCGCCAGCTACAATGAGCAGTTCTTC
size: .; V: TRBV7-2; D: .; J: TRBJ2-1; length: 12; CDR3: CASSSPGRGQFF; DNA: TGTGCCAGCAGCTCCCCGGGACGGGGGCAGTTCTTC
size: few; V: TRBV20-1; D: .; J: TRBJ2-1; length: 11; CDR3: CSPTVYNEQFF; DNA: TGCAGTCCCACCGTATACAATGAGCAGTTCTTC
size: many; V: TRBV12-3/TRBV12-4; D: .; J: TRBJ2-7; length: 15; CDR3: CASSFILTGSGEQYF; DNA: TGTGCCAGCAGTTTCATATTGACAGGAAGTGGAGAGCAGTACTTC
size: many; V: TRBV4-2; D: .; J: TRBJ2-7; length: 14; CDR3: CASSQDLGSHEQYF; DNA: TGTGCCAGCAGCCAAGATCTCGGCAGCCACGAGCAGTACTTC
size: .; V: TRBV7-2; D: .; J: TRBJ2-7; length: 11; CDR3: CASSPEYEQYF; DNA: TGTGCCAGCAGCCCGGAATACGAGCAGTACTTC
size: many; V: TRBV29-1; D: .; J: TRBJ2-2; length: 11; CDR3: CSVGYDGELFF; DNA: TGCAGCGTAGGGTATGACGGGGAGCTGTTTTTT
size: few; V: TRBV11-2; D: TRBD1; J: TRBJ1-2; length: 15; CDR3: CASSAYRGPWYGYTF; DNA: TGTGCCAGCAGCGCCTACAGGGGGCCATGGTATGGCTACACCTTC
size: many; V: TRBV5-1; D: TRBD2; J: TRBJ2-1; length: 15; CDR3: CASSLGRGAYNEQFF; DNA: TGCGCCAGCAGCTTGGGGCGGGGGGCATACAATGAGCAGTTCTTC
size: many; V: TRBV10-3; D: .; J: TRBJ1-4; length: 12; CDR3: CAIRNHREKLFF; DNA: TGTGCCATCAGAAACCACAGGGAAAAACTGTTTTTT
size: many; V: TRBV5-5; D: .; J: TRBJ2-3; length: 16; CDR3: CASSLWGVISTDTQYF; DNA: TGTGCCAGCAGCTTGTGGGGGGTCATTAGCACAGATACGCAGTATTTT
size: .; V: TRBV20-1; D: TRBD2; J: TRBJ2-1; length: 14; CDR3: CSAQPGLAFNEQFF; DNA: TGCAGTGCCCAGCCGGGACTAGCGTTCAATGAGCAGTTCTTC
size: few; V: TRBV19; D: .; J: TRBJ2-5; length: 16; CDR3: CASSIGGTLLQETQYF; DNA: TGTGCCAGTAGTATTGGGGGGACCCTGCTCCAAGAGACCCAGTACTTC
size: many; V: TRBV27; D: .; J: TRBJ1-5; length: 15; CDR3: CASSLSQGLGQPQHF; DNA: TGTGCCAGCAGTTTATCACAGGGTCTCGGACAGCCCCAGCATTTT
size: few; V: TRBV2; D: .; J: TRBJ2-7; length: 13; CDR3: CASTSHGRYEQYF; DNA: TGTGCCAGCACCTCACACGGGCGCTACGAGCAGTACTTC
size: few; V: TRBV7-2; D: .; J: TRBJ2-1; length: 14; CDR3: CASSSASGYNEQFF; DNA: TGTGCCAGCAGCTCAGCGAGCGGATACAATGAGCAGTTCTTC
size: few; V: TRBV29-1; D: TRBD2; J: TRBJ2-2; length: 12; CDR3: CSVTGTSGELFF; DNA: TGCAGCGTGACCGGGACTAGCGGGGAGCTGTTTTTT
size: .; V: TRBV19; D: .; J: TRBJ1-5; length: 14; CDR3: CASSIDRNNQPQHF; DNA: TGTGCCAGTAGTATCGACAGGAACAATCAGCCCCAGCATTTT
size: few; V: TRBV12-3/TRBV12-4; D: .; J: TRBJ2-1; length: 14; CDR3: CASSLTTSNNEQFF; DNA: TGTGCCAGCAGTTTAACTACATCAAACAATGAGCAGTTCTTC
size: few; V: TRBV12-3/TRBV12-4; D: TRBD1; J: TRBJ1-5; length: 14; CDR3: CASSKQGFDQPQHF; DNA: TGTGCCAGCAGTAAACAGGGGTTCGATCAGCCCCAGCATTTT
size: few; V: TRBV27; D: .; J: TRBJ2-5; length: 15; CDR3: CASSLSEGRWETQYF; DNA: TGTGCCAGCAGTTTATCGGAGGGGAGGTGGGAGACCCAGTACTTC
size: many; V: TRBV12-3/TRBV12-4; D: TRBD2; J: TRBJ2-3; length: 15; CDR3: CASYPSGTSTDTQYF; DNA: TGTGCCAGCTATCCTAGCGGGACTAGCACAGATACGCAGTATTTT
size: few; V: TRBV20-1; D: TRBD2; J: TRBJ2-1; length: 14; CDR3: CSATPGLAGVEQFF; DNA: TGCAGTGCTACGCCGGGACTAGCGGGAGTCGAGCAGTTCTTC